The present T cell receptor (beta chain) was sequenced within a study of T cells in Graves' hyperthyroidism and ophthalmopathy. Broader study findings: Clonotypes that were expanded in thyroid above 0.001 mostly appeared in blood too.

Patients having uncontrolled infection, another autoimmune disease, pregnancy or lactation were not included. Fresh peripheral blood, about 9.6 ml, yielded the PBMCs. Many counts were recorded for this clonotype. Antigen specificity is unknown. RNA transcripts provided the source from which TCR beta CDR3 regions were amplified. In the first-round RT-PCR of the TCR CDR3, the HTBI primer set was used. MiXCR, run by TCRdb on the multiplex PCR reads, gives a single entry per CDR3 protein. Of roughly 750,000 distinct CDR3 sequences listed, roughly 15% are singletons. This receptor was identified in a man aged 18-30 years with Graves' hyperthyroidism. The sequenced material came from blood.

CDR3 sequence reads: CASSPLNRVLGETQYF. As DNA, the CDR3 is TGTGCCAGCTCACCACTTAACAGGGTGTTGGGAGAGACCCAGTACTTC. The chain combines TRBV18 with TRBJ2-5; D possibly corresponds to TRBD1 (6 bases). Trimming cost V 1 base and J 4 bases, with 16 bases left between them. This CDR3 region has 16 residues. Germline V gene lookup returns CDR1 KGHSH and CDR2 LQKENI. The variable domain in full, with the rest retrieved from reference TRBV18 and TRBJ2-5, is NAGVMQNPRHLVRRRGQEARLRCSPMKGHSHVYWYRQLPEEGLKFMVYLQKENIIDESGMPKERFSAEFPKEGPSILRIQQVVRGDSAAYFCASSPLNRVLGETQYFGPGTRLLVL.